The clone carrying this T cell receptor beta chain was counted only a few times. The protocol was immunoSEQ multiplex PCR, while the TCRdb copy is restricted to in-frame clones and leaves out a portion. Seen here are more than 550,000 clones, around 87% observed once, and the top ten hold more than 0.009%. This entry comes from a study of shared T cell receptors in the human thymus. The length of the CDR3 is 15 residues. The germline V gene encodes CDR1 LNHDA and CDR2 SQIVND (reference sequence). V trimming: 5 bases; J trimming: 5 bases; junction bases outside the gene matches: 8. The same specimen was also included in a second study, on human thymus T cells.

This receptor was taken from a boy in the first two years of life with a congenital heart defect. The sequenced material came from thymocytes. V is TRBV19 and J is TRBJ1-4, with TRBD1 matching 7 bases. CDR3 amino acids: CASSPRQGGNEKLFF. Here the CDR3 DNA reads TGTGCCAGTAGTCCAAGACAGGGTGGGAATGAAAAACTGTTTTTT.